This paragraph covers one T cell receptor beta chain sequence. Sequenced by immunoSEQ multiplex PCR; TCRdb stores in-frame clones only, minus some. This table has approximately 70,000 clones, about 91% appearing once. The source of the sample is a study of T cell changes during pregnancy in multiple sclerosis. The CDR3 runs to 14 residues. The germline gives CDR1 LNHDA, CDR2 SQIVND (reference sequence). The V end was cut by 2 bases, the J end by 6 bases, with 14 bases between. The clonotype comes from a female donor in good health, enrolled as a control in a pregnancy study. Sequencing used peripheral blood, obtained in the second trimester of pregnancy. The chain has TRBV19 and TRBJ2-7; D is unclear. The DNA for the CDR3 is TGTGCCAGTAGTATAATGGCCCCCCCCGTCGAGCAGTACTTC. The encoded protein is CASSIMAPPVEQYF.